This T cell receptor (beta chain) was sequenced during a study of shared clonotypes between healthy human individuals. The CDR3 covers 15 residues. The germline V gene has CDR1 MNHNS and CDR2 SASEGT. V was shortened by 3 bases and J by 1 base, with 13 bases between the two germline ends. In the source study's methods: Junction-only immunoSEQ data arrived without quality scores, meaning filtering differed. Repertoires were generated with immunoSEQ multiplex PCR, while TCRdb's copy carries only in-frame clones and drops some. The V and J calls and the clone size are those of that table, but D and trimming were determined from the DNA. The data hold 1,500,000 or so clones, with roughly 98.5% observed a single time.

This chain links TRBV6-1 with TRBJ2-7; D gene uncertain. The TCR originated in a man younger than 40 in good health. The sequenced material came from naive CD4+ T cells sorted from blood. Subset described: CD45RA+ positively selected. The CDR3 reads CASSEVPEPSYEQYF. CDR3 coding DNA: TGTGCCAGCAGTGAGGTACCGGAACCTTCCTACGAGCAGTACTTC.